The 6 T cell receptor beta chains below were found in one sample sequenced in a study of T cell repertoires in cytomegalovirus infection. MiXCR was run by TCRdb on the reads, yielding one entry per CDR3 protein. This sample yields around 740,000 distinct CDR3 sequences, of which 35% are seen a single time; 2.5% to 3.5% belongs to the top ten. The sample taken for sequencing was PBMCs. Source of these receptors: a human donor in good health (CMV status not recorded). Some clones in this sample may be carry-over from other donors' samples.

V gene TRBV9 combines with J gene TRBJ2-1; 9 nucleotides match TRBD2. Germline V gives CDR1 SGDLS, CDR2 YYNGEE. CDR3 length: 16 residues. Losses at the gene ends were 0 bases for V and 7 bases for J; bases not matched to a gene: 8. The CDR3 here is CASSVEGGGARNEQFF. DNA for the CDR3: TGTGCCAGCAGCGTAGAAGGCGGGGGGGCGAGAAATGAGCAGTTCTTC.

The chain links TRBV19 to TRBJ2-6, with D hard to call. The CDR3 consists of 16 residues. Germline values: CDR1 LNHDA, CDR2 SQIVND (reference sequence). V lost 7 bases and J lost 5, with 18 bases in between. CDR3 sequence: CASIIKGQAWANVLTF. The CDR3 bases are TGTGCCAGTATTATTAAGGGTCAGGCTTGGGCCAACGTCCTGACTTTC.

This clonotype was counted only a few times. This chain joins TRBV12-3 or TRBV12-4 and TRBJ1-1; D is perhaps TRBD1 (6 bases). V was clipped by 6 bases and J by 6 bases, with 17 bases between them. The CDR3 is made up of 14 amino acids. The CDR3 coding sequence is TGTGCCAGCAGCCGTGGCCTGGGGGGCCCTGAAGCTTTCTTT. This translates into CASSRGLGGPEAFF.

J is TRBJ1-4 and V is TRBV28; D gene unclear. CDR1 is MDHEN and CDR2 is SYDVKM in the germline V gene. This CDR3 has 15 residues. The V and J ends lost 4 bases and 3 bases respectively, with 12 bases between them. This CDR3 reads CASSYVTPSNEKLFF. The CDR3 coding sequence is TGTGCCAGCAGTTATGTGACACCGTCTAATGAAAAACTGTTTTTT.

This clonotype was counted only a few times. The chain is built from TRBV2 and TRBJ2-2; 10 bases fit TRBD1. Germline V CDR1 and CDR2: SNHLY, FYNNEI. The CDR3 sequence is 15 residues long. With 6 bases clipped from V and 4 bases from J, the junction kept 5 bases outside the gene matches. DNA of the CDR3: TGTGCCAGCAGAGGGACAGGGGTCGGCACCGGGGAGCTGTTTTTT. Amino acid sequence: CASRGTGVGTGELFF.

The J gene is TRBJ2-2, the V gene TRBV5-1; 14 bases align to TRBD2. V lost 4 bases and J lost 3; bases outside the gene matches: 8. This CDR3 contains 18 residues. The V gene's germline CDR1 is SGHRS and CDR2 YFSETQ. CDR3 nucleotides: TGCGCCAGCAGCGCCGGGGGACTAGCGGGGGACTACACCGGGGAGCTGTTTTTT. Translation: CASSAGGLAGDYTGELFF.